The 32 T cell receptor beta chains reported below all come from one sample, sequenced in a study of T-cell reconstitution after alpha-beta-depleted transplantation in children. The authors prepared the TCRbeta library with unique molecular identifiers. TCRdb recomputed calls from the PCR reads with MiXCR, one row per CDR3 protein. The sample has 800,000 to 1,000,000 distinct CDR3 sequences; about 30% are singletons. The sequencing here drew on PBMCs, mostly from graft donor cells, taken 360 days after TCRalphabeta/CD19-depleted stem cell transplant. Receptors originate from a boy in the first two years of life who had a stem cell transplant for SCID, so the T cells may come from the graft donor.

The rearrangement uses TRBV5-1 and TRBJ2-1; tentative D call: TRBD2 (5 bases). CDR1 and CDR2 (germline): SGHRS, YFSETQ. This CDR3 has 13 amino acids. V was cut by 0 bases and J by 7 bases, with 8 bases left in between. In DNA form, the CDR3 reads TGCGCCAGCAGCTTGGCCCCGGGGAATGAGCAGTTCTTC. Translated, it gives CASSLAPGNEQFF.

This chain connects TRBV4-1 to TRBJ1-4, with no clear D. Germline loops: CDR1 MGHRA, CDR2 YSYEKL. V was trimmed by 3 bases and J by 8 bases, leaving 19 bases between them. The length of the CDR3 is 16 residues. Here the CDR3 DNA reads TGCGCCAGCAGCCACCCCGGACTGGCCACGGGGGAAAAACTGTTTTTT. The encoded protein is CASSHPGLATGEKLFF.

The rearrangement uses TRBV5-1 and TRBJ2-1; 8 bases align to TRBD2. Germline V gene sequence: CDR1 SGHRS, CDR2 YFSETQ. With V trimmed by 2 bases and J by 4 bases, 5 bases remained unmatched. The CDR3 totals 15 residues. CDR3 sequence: CASSFGLARYNEQFF. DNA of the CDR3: TGCGCCAGCAGCTTCGGACTAGCCAGATACAATGAGCAGTTCTTC.

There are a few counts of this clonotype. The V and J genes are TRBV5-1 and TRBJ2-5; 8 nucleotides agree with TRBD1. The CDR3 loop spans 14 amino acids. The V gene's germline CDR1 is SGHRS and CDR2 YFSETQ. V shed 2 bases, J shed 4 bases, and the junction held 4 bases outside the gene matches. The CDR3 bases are TGCGCCAGCAGCTTCCATACAGGGGGAGAGACCCAGTACTTC. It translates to CASSFHTGGETQYF.

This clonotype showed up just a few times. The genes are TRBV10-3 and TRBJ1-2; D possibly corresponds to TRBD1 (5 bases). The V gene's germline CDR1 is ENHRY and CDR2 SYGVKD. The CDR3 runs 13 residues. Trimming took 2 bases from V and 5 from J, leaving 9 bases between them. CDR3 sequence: CAISEDSLYGYTF. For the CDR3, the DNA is TGTGCCATCAGTGAGGACAGCCTATATGGCTACACCTTC.

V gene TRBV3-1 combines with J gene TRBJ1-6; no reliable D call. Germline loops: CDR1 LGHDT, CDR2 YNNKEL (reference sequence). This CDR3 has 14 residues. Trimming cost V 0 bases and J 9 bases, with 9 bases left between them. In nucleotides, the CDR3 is TGTGCCAGCAGCCAAGATCGCCCGTCTTCACCCCTCCACTTT. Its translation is CASSQDRPSSPLHF.

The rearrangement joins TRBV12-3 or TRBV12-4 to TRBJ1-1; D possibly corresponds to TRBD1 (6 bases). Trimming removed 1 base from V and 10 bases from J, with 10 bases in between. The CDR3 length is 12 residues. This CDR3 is CASSLGSGVAFF. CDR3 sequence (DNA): TGTGCCAGCAGTTTAGGGTCAGGGGTAGCTTTCTTT.

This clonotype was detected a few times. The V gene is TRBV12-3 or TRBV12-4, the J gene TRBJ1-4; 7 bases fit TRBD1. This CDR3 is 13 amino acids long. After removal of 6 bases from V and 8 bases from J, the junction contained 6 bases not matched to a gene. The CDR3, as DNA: TGTGCCAGCAGACCCGACAGGGAAGAAAAACTGTTTTTT. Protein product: CASRPDREEKLFF.

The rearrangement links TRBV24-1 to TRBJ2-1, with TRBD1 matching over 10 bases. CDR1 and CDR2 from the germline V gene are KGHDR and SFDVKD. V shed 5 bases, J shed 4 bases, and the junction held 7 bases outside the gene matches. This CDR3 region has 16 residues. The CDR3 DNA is TGTGCCACCAGTGGTATCGGGACAGGGGATTACAATGAGCAGTTCTTC. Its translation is CATSGIGTGDYNEQFF.

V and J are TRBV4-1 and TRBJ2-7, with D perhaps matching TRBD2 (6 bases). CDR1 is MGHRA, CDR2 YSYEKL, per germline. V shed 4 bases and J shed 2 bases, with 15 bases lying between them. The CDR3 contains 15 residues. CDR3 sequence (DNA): TGCGCCAGCAGCCCCGGGGGTGGATTAGCCTACGAGCAGTACTTC. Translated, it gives CASSPGGGLAYEQYF.

The CDR3 DNA sequence: TGTGCCAGCAGTTACTTTTCGGGAGCCCCTTACGAGCAGTACTTC. Its translation is CASSYFSGAPYEQYF. This sequence joins TRBV6-5 and TRBJ2-7; the D gene is possibly TRBD2 (6 bases). The CDR3 runs 15 residues. Between the trimmed V and J ends, which lost 1 base and 4 bases, there was a span of 14 bases. The germline V gene has CDR1 MNHEY and CDR2 SVGAGI.

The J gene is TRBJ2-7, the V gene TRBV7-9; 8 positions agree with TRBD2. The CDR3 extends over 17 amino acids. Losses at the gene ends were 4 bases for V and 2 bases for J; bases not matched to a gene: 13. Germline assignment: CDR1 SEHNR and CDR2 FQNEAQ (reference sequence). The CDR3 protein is CASSSQIGGARPYEQYF. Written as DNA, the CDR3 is TGTGCCAGCAGCTCCCAAATCGGGGGGGCGCGCCCCTACGAGCAGTACTTC.

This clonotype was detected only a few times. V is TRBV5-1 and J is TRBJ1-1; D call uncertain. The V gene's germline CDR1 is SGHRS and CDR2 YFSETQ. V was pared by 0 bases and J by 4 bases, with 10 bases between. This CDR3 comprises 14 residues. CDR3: CASSLATTGTEAFF. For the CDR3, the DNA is TGCGCCAGCAGCTTGGCGACGACTGGCACTGAAGCTTTCTTT. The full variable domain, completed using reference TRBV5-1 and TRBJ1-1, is KAGVTQTPRYLIKTRGQQVTLSCSPISGHRSVSWYQQTPGQGLQFLFEYFSETQRNKGNFPGRFSGRQFSNSRSEMNVSTLELGDSALYLCASSLATTGTEAFFGQGTRLTVV.

DNA for the CDR3: TGTGCCAGCAGTTGGACAGGTCAAACGCAGTATTTT. This encodes CASSWTGQTQYF. This rearrangement joins TRBV12-3 or TRBV12-4 to TRBJ2-3; 7 bases are a match to TRBD1. The trim removed 4 bases at V and 9 bases at J, leaving 4 bases unmatched. The CDR3 spans 12 residues.

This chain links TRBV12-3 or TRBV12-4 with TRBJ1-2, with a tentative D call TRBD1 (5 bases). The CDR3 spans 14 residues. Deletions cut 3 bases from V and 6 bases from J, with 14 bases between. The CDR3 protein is CASSFGVLRDGYTF. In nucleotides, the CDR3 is TGTGCCAGCAGTTTTGGAGTCCTCAGGGATGGCTACACCTTC.

The CDR3 DNA reads as TGCAGCGTTCAAGGACAGGGGATTTTCTATGGCTACACCTTC. Its protein product is CSVQGQGIFYGYTF. The chain carries TRBV29-1 and TRBJ1-2; TRBD1 matches 9 bases. Germline V gene data show CDR1 as SQVTM and CDR2 as ANQGSEA. J gave up 4 bases and V 5 bases, and 8 bases lay outside the gene matches. The CDR3 covers 14 residues.

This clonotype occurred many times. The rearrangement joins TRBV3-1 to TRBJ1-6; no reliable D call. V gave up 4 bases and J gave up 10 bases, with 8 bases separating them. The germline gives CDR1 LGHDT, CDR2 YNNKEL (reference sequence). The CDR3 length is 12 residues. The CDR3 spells CASSRSKSPLHF. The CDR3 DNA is TGTGCCAGCAGCCGGTCGAAGTCACCCCTCCACTTT.

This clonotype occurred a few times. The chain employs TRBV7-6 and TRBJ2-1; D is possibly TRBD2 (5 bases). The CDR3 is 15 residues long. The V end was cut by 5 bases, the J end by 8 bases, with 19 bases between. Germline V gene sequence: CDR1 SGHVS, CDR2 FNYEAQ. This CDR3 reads CASSVRDGRYDEQFF. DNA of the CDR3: TGTGCCAGCAGCGTCCGGGATGGGCGATATGATGAGCAGTTCTTC.

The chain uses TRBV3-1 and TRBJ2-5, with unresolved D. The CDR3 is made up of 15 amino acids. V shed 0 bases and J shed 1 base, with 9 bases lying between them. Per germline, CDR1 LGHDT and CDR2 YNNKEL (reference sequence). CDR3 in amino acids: CASSQEPGSQETQYF. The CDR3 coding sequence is TGTGCCAGCAGCCAAGAACCTGGCAGCCAAGAGACCCAGTACTTC.

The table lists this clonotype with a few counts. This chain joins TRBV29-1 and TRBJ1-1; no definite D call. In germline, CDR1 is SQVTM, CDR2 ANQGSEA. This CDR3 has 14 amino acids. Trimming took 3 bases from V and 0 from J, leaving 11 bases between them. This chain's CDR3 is CSVDGAPLNTEAFF. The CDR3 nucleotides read TGCAGCGTTGACGGCGCGCCTTTGAACACTGAAGCTTTCTTT.

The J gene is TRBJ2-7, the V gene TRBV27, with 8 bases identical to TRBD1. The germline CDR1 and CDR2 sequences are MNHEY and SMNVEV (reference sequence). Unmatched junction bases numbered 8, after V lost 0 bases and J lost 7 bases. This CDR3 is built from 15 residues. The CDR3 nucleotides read TGTGCCAGCAGTTTATCGGGCAGGGGGCATCAAGAGCAGTACTTC. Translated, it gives CASSLSGRGHQEQYF.

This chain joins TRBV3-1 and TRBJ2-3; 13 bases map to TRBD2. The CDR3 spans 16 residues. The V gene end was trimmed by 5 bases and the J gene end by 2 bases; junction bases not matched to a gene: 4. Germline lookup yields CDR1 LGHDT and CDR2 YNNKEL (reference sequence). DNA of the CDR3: TGTGCCAGCAGCTGGGGACTAGCGGGGAACACAGATACGCAGTATTTT. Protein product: CASSWGLAGNTDTQYF.

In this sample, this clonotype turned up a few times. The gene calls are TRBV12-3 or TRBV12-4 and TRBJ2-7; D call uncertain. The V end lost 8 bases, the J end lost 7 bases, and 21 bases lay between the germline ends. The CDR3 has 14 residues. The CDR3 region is CASGYLNLIQEQYF. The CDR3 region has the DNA TGTGCCAGCGGCTACTTAAACCTGATCCAAGAGCAGTACTTC.

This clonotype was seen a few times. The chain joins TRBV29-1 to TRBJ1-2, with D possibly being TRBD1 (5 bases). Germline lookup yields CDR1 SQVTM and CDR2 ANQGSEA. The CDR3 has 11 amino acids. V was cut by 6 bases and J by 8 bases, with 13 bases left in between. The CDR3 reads CSVPRVEGYTF. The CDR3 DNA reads TGCAGCGTACCCAGGGTCGAAGGCTACACCTTC.

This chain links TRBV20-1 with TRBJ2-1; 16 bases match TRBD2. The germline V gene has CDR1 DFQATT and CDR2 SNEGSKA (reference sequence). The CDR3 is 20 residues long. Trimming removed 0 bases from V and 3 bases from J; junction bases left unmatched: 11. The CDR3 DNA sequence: TGCAGTGCTAGAGATTGGGGGACTAGCGGGGGGGCCGGGATCTACAATGAGCAGTTCTTC. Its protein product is CSARDWGTSGGAGIYNEQFF.

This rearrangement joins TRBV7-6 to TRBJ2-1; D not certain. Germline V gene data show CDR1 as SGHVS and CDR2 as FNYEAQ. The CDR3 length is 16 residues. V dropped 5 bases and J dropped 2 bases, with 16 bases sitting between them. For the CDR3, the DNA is TGTGCCAGCAGCCCCACCGGGTCCTTTCCCTACAATGAGCAGTTCTTC. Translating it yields CASSPTGSFPYNEQFF.

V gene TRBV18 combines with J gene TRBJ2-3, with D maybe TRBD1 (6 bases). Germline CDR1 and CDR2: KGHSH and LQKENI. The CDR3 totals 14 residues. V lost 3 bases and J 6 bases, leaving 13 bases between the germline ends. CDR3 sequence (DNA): TGTGCCAGCTCACCCAATCCAGGGGAGGATACGCAGTATTTT. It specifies CASSPNPGEDTQYF.

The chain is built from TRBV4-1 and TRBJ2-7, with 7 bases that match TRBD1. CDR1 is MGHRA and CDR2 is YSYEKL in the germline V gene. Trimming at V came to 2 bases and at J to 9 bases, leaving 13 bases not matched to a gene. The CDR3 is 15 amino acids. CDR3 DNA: TGCGCCAGCAGCCAAAGACAGGGCCCCACGTCCGGGCAGTACTTC. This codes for CASSQRQGPTSGQYF.

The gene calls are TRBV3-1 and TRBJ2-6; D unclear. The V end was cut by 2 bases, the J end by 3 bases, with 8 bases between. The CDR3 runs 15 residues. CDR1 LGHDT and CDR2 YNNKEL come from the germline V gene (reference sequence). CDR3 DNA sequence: TGTGCCAGCAGCCAAACGCCTAGTGGGGCCAACGTCCTGACTTTC. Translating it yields CASSQTPSGANVLTF.

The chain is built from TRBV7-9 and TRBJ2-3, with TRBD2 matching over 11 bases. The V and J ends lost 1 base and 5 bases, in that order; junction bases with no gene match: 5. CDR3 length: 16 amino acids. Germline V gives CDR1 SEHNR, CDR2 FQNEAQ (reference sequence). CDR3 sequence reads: CASSLGLAGGVDTQYF. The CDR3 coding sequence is TGTGCCAGCAGCTTAGGGCTAGCGGGGGGCGTAGATACGCAGTATTTT.

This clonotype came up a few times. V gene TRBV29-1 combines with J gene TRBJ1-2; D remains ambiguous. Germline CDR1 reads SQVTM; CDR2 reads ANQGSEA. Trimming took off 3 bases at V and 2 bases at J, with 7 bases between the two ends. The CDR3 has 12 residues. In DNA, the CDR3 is TGCAGCGTTGATTGGCACAACTATGGCTACACCTTC. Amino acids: CSVDWHNYGYTF.

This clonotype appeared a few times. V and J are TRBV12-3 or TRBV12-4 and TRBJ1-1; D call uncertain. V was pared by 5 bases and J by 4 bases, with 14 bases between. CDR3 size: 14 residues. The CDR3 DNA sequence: TGTGCCAGCAGTCCCGGCAGGTTCGGCACTGAAGCTTTCTTT. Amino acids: CASSPGRFGTEAFF.